The 23 T cell receptor beta chains below all came from one sample that was sequenced in a study of T-cell reconstitution after alpha-beta-depleted transplantation in children. TCRbeta library construction was performed incorporating unique molecular identifiers. One entry per CDR3 protein results from TCRdb running MiXCR on the PCR reads. The sample has 300,000 to 350,000 distinct CDR3 sequences, roughly 17% seen once. The source material was PBMCs, mostly from graft donor cells, sampled 360 days after TCRalphabeta/CD19-depleted stem cell transplant. Every receptor here comes from a male patient aged 2-15 years who had a stem cell transplant for acute lymphoblastic leukemia, so the T cells may come from the graft donor.

The rearrangement links TRBV12-3 or TRBV12-4 to TRBJ2-1; 12 bases are a match to TRBD2. V was clipped by 6 bases and J by 9 bases; unmatched bases: 9. This CDR3 has 15 residues. This chain's CDR3 is CASRAGTSGLGEQFF. The CDR3 DNA reads TGTGCCAGCAGGGCGGGGACTAGCGGGTTGGGTGAGCAGTTCTTC.

CDR3 sequence: CASAEWEGLWDTQYF. DNA for the CDR3: TGTGCCAGCGCAGAATGGGAGGGCCTGTGGGATACGCAGTATTTT. This chain uses TRBV9 with TRBJ2-3; TRBD2 matches at 7 bases. Germline V gene data show CDR1 as SGDLS and CDR2 as YYNGEE. The V and J ends lost 7 bases and 6 bases, in that order; junction bases with no gene match: 14. The CDR3 has 15 amino acids.

This clonotype was seen more than once but under ten times. The CDR3 DNA reads as TGTGCCAGCAGCTCGGGACAGGGTTATACAGATACGCAGTATTTT. Its translation: CASSSGQGYTDTQYF. This rearrangement joins TRBV7-2 to TRBJ2-3, with 9 bases identical to TRBD1. The V gene's germline CDR1 is SGHTA and CDR2 FQGNSA. This CDR3 is built from 15 residues. V dropped 4 bases and J dropped 3; count of bases not matched to a gene: 5.

There are a few counts of this clonotype. CDR3 sequence: CASSFEFLAYEQYF. The CDR3 DNA reads as TGCGCCAGCAGCTTTGAATTCCTGGCGTACGAGCAGTACTTC. The V and J genes are TRBV5-1 and TRBJ2-7; D is undetermined. V was trimmed by 2 bases and J by 4 bases, leaving 13 bases between them. Germline-derived CDR1 and CDR2 are SGHRS and YFSETQ. The CDR3 consists of 14 residues.

A few counts support this clonotype. The chain joins TRBV19 to TRBJ2-7; D may be TRBD2 (6 bases). V shed 3 bases and J shed 1 base, with 10 bases lying between them. Germline V gene data show CDR1 as LNHDA and CDR2 as SQIVND (reference sequence). There are 14 residues in the CDR3. The CDR3 here is CASSMVGGSYEQYF. As DNA, the CDR3 is TGTGCCAGTAGTATGGTTGGAGGGTCCTACGAGCAGTACTTC.

This clonotype came up many times. The J gene is TRBJ2-2, the V gene TRBV12-3 or TRBV12-4; TRBD1 agrees at 8 bases. The CDR3 totals 15 residues. V shed 5 bases, J shed 4 bases, and the junction held 6 bases outside the gene matches. The CDR3 sequence: CASSRQGIGTGELFF. CDR3 nucleotides: TGTGCCAGCAGTCGACAGGGGATTGGCACCGGGGAGCTGTTTTTT.

In this sample, this clonotype turned up a few times. The chain couples TRBV6-1 to TRBJ2-2; TRBD1 aligns across 8 bases. The germline gives CDR1 MNHNS, CDR2 SASEGT. The CDR3 length is 19 residues. V lost 2 bases to trimming and J lost 6 bases; unmatched junction nucleotides: 17. The CDR3 nucleotides are TGTGCCAGCAGTGAATACGGAATACCAGGGGGCGCCTGGGCCGGGGAGCTGTTTTTT. Translated: CASSEYGIPGGAWAGELFF.

This clonotype has a count of ten or more. The V and J genes are TRBV5-8 and TRBJ2-7, with TRBD1 as a possible D gene (6 bases). The V end lost 0 bases, the J end lost 2 bases, and 9 bases lay between the germline ends. This CDR3 has 14 amino acids. Germline V lookup: CDR1 SGHTS, CDR2 YDEGEE. The CDR3 protein is CASSLAGTTYEQYF. Here the CDR3 DNA reads TGTGCCAGCAGCTTGGCCGGGACAACCTACGAGCAGTACTTC.

The chain uses TRBV7-3 and TRBJ1-1; D is ambiguous. The CDR3 is made up of 13 amino acids. V dropped 3 bases and J dropped 1 base, with 6 bases sitting between them. The germline CDR1 and CDR2 sequences are SGHTA and FQGTGA. The CDR3 protein is CASSFSENTEAFF. CDR3 DNA: TGTGCCAGCAGCTTTTCAGAGAACACTGAAGCTTTCTTT. The full variable domain, with the rest looked up from reference TRBV7-3 and TRBJ1-1, is GAGVSQTPSNKVTEKGKYVELRCDPISGHTALYWYRQSLGQGPEFLIYFQGTGAADDSGLPNDRFFAVRPEGSVSTLKIQRTERGDSAVYLCASSFSENTEAFFGQGTRLTVV.

The J gene is TRBJ2-5, the V gene TRBV7-2; TRBD1 matches 10 bases. J lost 5 bases, V lost 5 bases, and 8 bases had no gene match. Germline loops: CDR1 SGHTA, CDR2 FQGNSA. The CDR3 sequence is 15 residues long. The CDR3 region is CASSAGQGRRETQYF. CDR3 coding DNA: TGTGCCAGCAGCGCGGGACAGGGGCGGCGGGAGACCCAGTACTTC.

In this sample, this clonotype turned up a few times. J is TRBJ2-7 and V is TRBV5-1, with a tentative D call TRBD2 (6 bases). The germline V gene encodes CDR1 SGHRS and CDR2 YFSETQ. Trimming removed 3 bases at V and 2 bases at J, with 12 bases between. CDR3 length: 14 amino acids. CDR3: CASSWRESAYEQYF. The CDR3 DNA reads as TGCGCCAGCAGCTGGAGGGAATCGGCCTACGAGCAGTACTTC.

In regard to this clonotype: No conserved phenylalanine or tryptophan ends this CDR3, so it is likely a read error. The chain combines TRBV12-3 or TRBV12-4 with TRBJ1-1, with TRBD1 matching 10 bases. V trimming: 7 bases; J trimming: 4 bases; junction bases outside the gene matches: 6. This CDR3 is 14 amino acids long. CDR3 nucleotides: TGTGCCAGCACCTCCCGGACAGGGGGCACTGAAGCTTTCTGT. This gives the protein CASTSRTGGTEAFC.

V gene TRBV7-8 combines with J gene TRBJ1-6, with 11 bases matching TRBD1. V shed 1 base, J shed 12 bases, and the junction held 8 bases outside the gene matches. The CDR3 consists of 16 residues. The germline V gene encodes CDR1 SGHVS and CDR2 FQNEAQ. The CDR3 spells CASSLGTGGPVGPLHF. CDR3 nucleotide sequence: TGTGCCAGCAGCTTAGGGACAGGGGGCCCGGTAGGACCCCTCCACTTT.

The J gene is TRBJ2-2, the V gene TRBV12-3 or TRBV12-4; 11 nucleotides line up with TRBD1. Unmatched junction bases numbered 9, after V lost 0 bases and J lost 6 bases. The CDR3 is made up of 18 amino acids. This CDR3 reads CASSLARIGTGGAGELFF. CDR3 in DNA: TGTGCCAGCAGTTTAGCGCGTATAGGGACAGGGGGTGCCGGGGAGCTGTTTTTT.

This clonotype was observed a few times. The chain combines TRBV27 with TRBJ1-5, with D possibly TRBD1 on 5 matching bases. Per germline, CDR1 MNHEY and CDR2 SMNVEV (reference sequence). This CDR3 spans 14 amino acids. V shed 3 bases and J shed 6 bases, with 12 bases lying between them. The CDR3 loop is CASSFGGEGQPQHF. The CDR3 nucleotides are TGTGCCAGCAGTTTTGGGGGAGAGGGTCAGCCCCAGCATTTT.

The chain is built from TRBV6-5 and TRBJ2-2, with D unresolved. Germline assignment: CDR1 MNHEY and CDR2 SVGAGI. Trimming took off 4 bases at V and 4 bases at J, with 7 bases between the two ends. This CDR3 contains 13 residues. The CDR3 region is CASSSPSTGELFF. In DNA form, the CDR3 reads TGTGCCAGCAGTTCCCCTTCCACCGGGGAGCTGTTTTTT.

This clonotype was counted many times. The chain is built from TRBV29-1 and TRBJ1-1; weak D call: TRBD1 (5 bases). The ends were cut back, 3 bases at V and 3 bases at J, with 14 bases in the middle. The CDR3 length is 14 residues. From germline, CDR1 is SQVTM and CDR2 ANQGSEA. The CDR3 DNA follows: TGCAGCGTTGACCGAGGAGGGGTCGACACTGAAGCTTTCTTT. It yields the protein CSVDRGGVDTEAFF.

CDR3 in amino acids: CSAPPLRTDTQYF. In nucleotides, the CDR3 is TGCAGTGCTCCGCCCCTCCGCACAGATACGCAGTATTTT. V usage is TRBV20-1 and J usage is TRBJ2-3; D is unresolved. Germline CDR1 is DFQATT and CDR2 is SNEGSKA (reference sequence). The CDR3 sequence is 13 residues long. Trimming removed 5 bases from V and 1 base from J, with 10 bases in between.

This clonotype was seen only a few times. CDR3 residues: CSAPDLTKQYF. For the CDR3, the DNA is TGCAGTGCTCCGGACCTTACAAAGCAGTATTTT. The gene calls are TRBV20-1 and TRBJ2-3; no clear D gene. V lost 5 bases and J 11 bases, leaving 14 bases between the germline ends. The CDR3 is 11 amino acids. In germline, CDR1 is DFQATT, CDR2 SNEGSKA (reference sequence).

The chain links TRBV5-6 to TRBJ1-1; D might be TRBD1 (5 bases). Germline V gene data show CDR1 as SGHDT and CDR2 as YYEEEE. The length of the CDR3 is 17 residues. V was trimmed by 2 bases and J by 1 base, leaving 18 bases between them. The CDR3 here is CASSFPWEPGRNTEAFF. CDR3 in DNA: TGTGCCAGCAGCTTTCCCTGGGAACCAGGGAGGAACACTGAAGCTTTCTTT.

This clonotype was detected a few times. The V and J genes are TRBV10-3 and TRBJ2-3; tentative D call: TRBD2 (6 bases). Trimming shortened V by 0 bases and J by 8 bases, and 9 bases separated the two germline ends. Germline V gives CDR1 ENHRY, CDR2 SYGVKD. The CDR3 is 13 residues long. CDR3 nucleotide sequence: TGTGCCATCAGTGAGTCATCGGGGGTTACGCAGTATTTT. Its translation is CAISESSGVTQYF.

CDR3 region: CASSLFEGVETQYF. The CDR3 DNA sequence: TGTGCCAGCAGTTTATTTGAGGGGGTCGAGACCCAGTACTTC. This chain uses TRBV12-3 or TRBV12-4 with TRBJ2-5, with D possibly TRBD1 on 6 matching bases. The CDR3 consists of 14 residues. V dropped 2 bases and J dropped 5 bases, with 12 bases sitting between them.

This clonotype was detected many times. The chain links TRBV6-5 to TRBJ2-6; 7 nucleotides agree with TRBD1. V shed 2 bases and J 1 base; nucleotides not matched to a gene: 5. Germline CDR1 is MNHEY and CDR2 is SVGAGI. The CDR3 length is 17 residues. As DNA, the CDR3 is TGTGCCAGCAGTTACCAAGGGACAGCTTCTGGGGCCAACGTCCTGACTTTC. Protein product: CASSYQGTASGANVLTF.